These 25 T cell receptor beta chains share one sample of origin, sequenced in a study of glioma-infiltrating T cells. The iRepertoire nested amplicon-rescue multiplex PCR amplified TCR alpha and beta CDR3s from RNA. From the multiplex PCR reads, TCRdb called clonotypes with MiXCR, one entry per CDR3 protein. The sample consists of 300,000 to 450,000 distinct CDR3 sequences, approximately 42% of them appearing once. The sequenced sample consisted of glioma tissue, nonneoplastic brain tissue, or PBMCs (not recorded which). These TCRs come from a human donor with low-grade glioma or glioblastoma, undergoing nonglioma brain surgery, or in good health (not recorded which).

This clonotype showed up just a few times. The V and J genes are TRBV2 and TRBJ2-1; D perhaps matches TRBD2 (5 bases). V was cut by 5 bases and J by 0 bases, with 11 bases left in between. Germline V gene lookup returns CDR1 SNHLY and CDR2 FYNNEI. The CDR3 spans 15 residues. The DNA for the CDR3 is TGTGCCAGCAGTTCGACTACTAGCTCCTACAATGAGCAGTTCTTC. Protein sequence: CASSSTTSSYNEQFF.

This clonotype was counted a few times. This chain joins TRBV6-1 and TRBJ2-7; a weak D match, TRBD2 (8 bases). Germline values: CDR1 MNHNS, CDR2 SASEGT. The CDR3 is made up of 16 amino acids. Trimming shortened V by 5 bases and J by 6 bases, and 23 bases separated the two germline ends. DNA for the CDR3: TGTGCCAGCAGTCCCGGGGGGGGGACAGCGAGGGGCGAGCAGTACTTC. This gives the protein CASSPGGGTARGEQYF.

A word on this clonotype: A much larger clone sits a single nucleotide away, making a read error possible. This rearrangement joins TRBV27 to TRBJ2-1; D is unresolved. In germline, CDR1 is MNHEY, CDR2 SMNVEV (reference sequence). This CDR3 region has 16 residues. The CDR3: CASATLSFNSYNKQFF. In nucleotides, the CDR3 is TGTGCCAGCGCGACCCTTAGCTTCAATTCCTACAATAAGCAGTTCTTC.

The gene calls are TRBV7-9 and TRBJ2-7; 9 bases agree with TRBD1. Germline V gene lookup returns CDR1 SEHNR and CDR2 FQNEAQ (reference sequence). The CDR3 extends over 15 amino acids. V shed 5 bases and J 3 bases; nucleotides not matched to a gene: 8. CDR3 amino acids: CASSPAQGASYEQYF. For the CDR3, the DNA is TGTGCCAGCAGCCCAGCACAGGGGGCTAGCTACGAGCAGTACTTC.

V is TRBV3-1 and J is TRBJ2-5; TRBD2 matches 12 bases. Germline lookup yields CDR1 LGHDT and CDR2 YNNKEL (reference sequence). The CDR3 covers 18 residues. Trimming took 7 bases from V and 1 from J; bases not matched to a gene: 13. The CDR3 sequence: CASTHGLAGGRGQETQYF. CDR3 nucleotides: TGTGCCAGCACCCACGGTCTAGCGGGAGGGAGGGGCCAAGAGACCCAGTACTTC.

Worth noting for this clonotype: The junction departs from the called germline gene at one end, perhaps through a read error. V is TRBV7-2 and J is TRBJ2-3; 13 nucleotides line up with TRBD2. From germline, CDR1 is SGHTA and CDR2 FQGNSA. The CDR3 runs to 16 residues. In DNA, the CDR3 is TGTGCCAGCAGCACCGGGACTAGCGGGGTCACAGATACGCGGTATTTT. Protein sequence: CASSTGTSGVTDTRYF.

This clonotype was counted a few times. The chain uses TRBV28 and TRBJ2-5, with 9 bases that match TRBD2. In germline, CDR1 is MDHEN, CDR2 SYDVKM. The J segment lost 5 bases and the V segment lost 1 base, leaving 8 bases of the junction unmatched. The CDR3 is 16 amino acids. This CDR3 is CASSLFAGGPLETQYF. The CDR3, as DNA: TGTGCCAGCAGTTTATTCGCGGGAGGGCCTCTGGAGACCCAGTACTTC.

The genes are TRBV6-2 or TRBV6-3 and TRBJ2-7; 7 bases fit TRBD1. Germline CDR1 is MNHEY and CDR2 is SVGEGT. The CDR3 has 13 residues. CDR3 DNA: TGTGCGATCTCACAGGGGCCTTCCTACGAGCAGTACTTC. Translating gives CAISQGPSYEQYF.

The genes are TRBV24-1 and TRBJ2-1, with D perhaps TRBD1 (6 bases). Trimming removed 5 bases from V and 7 bases from J, with 17 bases in between. The CDR3 is 15 amino acids. Per germline, CDR1 KGHDR and CDR2 SFDVKD. CDR3 region: CATSVSAGDGNEQFF. The DNA for the CDR3 is TGTGCCACCAGTGTCTCTGCAGGGGATGGGAATGAGCAGTTCTTC.

The V call is TRBV20-1, the J call TRBJ2-7; D tentatively reads TRBD1 or TRBD2 (6 bases each). V gave up 6 bases and J gave up 2 bases, with 17 bases separating them. The CDR3 extends over 14 amino acids. Germline loops: CDR1 DFQATT, CDR2 SNEGSKA (reference sequence). The chain's CDR3 is CSAGRDTVTYEQYF. The CDR3 DNA sequence: TGCAGTGCAGGGCGGGACACAGTAACCTACGAGCAGTACTTC.

This clonotype appeared a few times. The DNA of the CDR3 is TGCAGTGCTAGAGATGAGGGGACAGGGGTTGAGACCCAGTACTTC. Residues: CSARDEGTGVETQYF. The rearrangement uses TRBV20-1 and TRBJ2-5; TRBD1 aligns across 10 bases. Per germline, CDR1 DFQATT and CDR2 SNEGSKA (reference sequence). This CDR3 is 15 amino acids long. Unmatched junction bases numbered 6, after V lost 0 bases and J lost 5 bases.

This clonotype was observed a few times. The chain uses TRBV28 and TRBJ2-2, with D unclear. In germline, CDR1 is MDHEN, CDR2 SYDVKM. This CDR3 has 14 residues. The V end lost 3 bases, the J end lost 1 base, and 6 bases lay between the germline ends. The CDR3 here is CASSFRVNTGELFF. The DNA of the CDR3 is TGTGCCAGCAGTTTTCGGGTGAACACCGGGGAGCTGTTTTTT.

Remarks on this clonotype: A much larger clone differs from this one at a single base, so this may be a read error. This chain joins TRBV6-2 or TRBV6-3 and TRBJ2-7, with 8 bases identical to TRBD1. The CDR3 runs to 15 residues. With V trimmed by 2 bases and J by 7 bases, 10 bases remained unmatched. In germline, CDR1 is MNHEY, CDR2 SVGEGT. CDR3: CASSYGQGASLEQYF. In nucleotides, the CDR3 is TGTGCCAGCAGTTACGGGCAGGGGGCGTCCTTGGAGCAGTACTTC.

This clonotype appeared many times. The rearrangement links TRBV7-9 to TRBJ1-1; maybe TRBD1 (6 bases). This CDR3 contains 13 residues. Germline CDR1 and CDR2: SEHNR and FQNEAQ (reference sequence). Trimming cost V 6 bases and J 10 bases, with 18 bases left between them. As DNA, the CDR3 is TGTGCCAGCAGTCCTGAAGAGGGGGTCGGAGCTTTCTTT. Translation: CASSPEEGVGAFF.

The chain joins TRBV16 to TRBJ2-5; D may be TRBD1 or TRBD2 (5 bases each). Trimming took 5 bases from V and 0 from J, leaving 19 bases between them. Per the germline V gene, CDR1 is KGHSY and CDR2 is FQNENV. The CDR3 length is 17 residues. The CDR3, as DNA: TGTGCCAGCAGCTCTGGGCCCGGGACGGACCACCAAGAGACCCAGTACTTC. It yields the protein CASSSGPGTDHQETQYF.

This clonotype was seen many times. The chain joins TRBV7-3 to TRBJ2-3; 10 bases fit TRBD2. V lost 2 bases and J lost 3; bases outside the gene matches: 14. Germline lookup yields CDR1 SGHTA and CDR2 FQGTGA. This CDR3 is built from 19 residues. CDR3: CASSLGRTSGGPLTDTQYF. Written as DNA, the CDR3 is TGTGCCAGCAGCTTAGGTAGGACTAGCGGAGGGCCTCTTACAGATACGCAGTATTTT.

In its sample, this clonotype was seen many times. This chain links TRBV6-2 or TRBV6-3 with TRBJ2-7; D ambiguous. There are 14 residues in the CDR3. Trimming shortened V by 7 bases and J by 0 bases, and 13 bases separated the two germline ends. Germline CDR1 is MNHEY and CDR2 is SVGEGT. CDR3 DNA sequence: TGTGCCAGCACCCCCGGTGTGATCTCCTACGAGCAGTACTTC. Translating it yields CASTPGVISYEQYF.

Comments on this clonotype: The junction departs from germline at one end; a sequencing error may be responsible. The rearrangement uses TRBV7-2 and TRBJ1-2, with 8 bases fitting TRBD1. Germline-derived CDR1 and CDR2 are SGHTA and FQGNSA. The CDR3 covers 12 residues. The CDR3 region is CASSSRGQGDRF. The CDR3 DNA reads as TGTGCCAGCAGCTCTAGAGGACAGGGCGATCGCTTC.

This clonotype was detected ten times or more. The rearrangement joins TRBV29-1 to TRBJ2-1; 11 nucleotides agree with TRBD1. V lost 8 bases to trimming and J lost 3 bases; unmatched junction nucleotides: 3. The V gene's germline CDR1 is SQVTM and CDR2 ANQGSEA. The length of the CDR3 is 13 residues. CDR3 sequence reads: CSSGTGGYNEQFF. For the CDR3, the DNA is TGCAGCTCCGGGACAGGGGGCTACAATGAGCAGTTCTTC.

This chain links TRBV13 with TRBJ2-7; D is unresolved. The CDR3 totals 12 residues. Germline CDR1 reads PRHDT; CDR2 reads FYEKMQ (reference sequence). Between the trimmed V and J ends, which lost 5 bases and 7 bases, there was a span of 12 bases. The CDR3 here is CASSHESREQYF. The CDR3 DNA follows: TGTGCCAGCAGCCACGAGTCCCGGGAGCAGTACTTC.

This clonotype turned up a few times. This chain links TRBV2 with TRBJ1-2; a possible D gene is TRBD1 (5 bases). V lost 6 bases, J lost 6 bases, and 14 bases lay in between. This CDR3 contains 13 residues. CDR1 and CDR2 from the germline V gene are SNHLY and FYNNEI. CDR3 protein: CASRTGLGDGYTF. In DNA form, the CDR3 reads TGTGCCAGCAGGACGGGACTTGGGGATGGCTACACCTTC.

The V and J genes are TRBV7-8 and TRBJ1-2; possibly TRBD1 for D (6 bases). Germline lookup yields CDR1 SGHVS and CDR2 FQNEAQ. Trimming cost V 5 bases and J 3 bases, with 10 bases left between them. This CDR3 has 13 amino acids. CDR3 nucleotides: TGTGCCAGCAGCGAACAGGGAGACTATGGCTACACCTTC. Translating gives CASSEQGDYGYTF. The entire variable domain, with the rest obtained from reference TRBV7-8 and TRBJ1-2, is as follows: GAGVSQSPRYKVAKRGQDVALRCDPISGHVSLFWYQQALGQGPEFLTYFQNEAQLDKSGLPSDRFFAERPEGSVSTLKIQRTQQEDSAVYLCASSEQGDYGYTFGSGTRLTVV.

This chain joins TRBV4-2 and TRBJ2-6; D gene uncertain. The V and J ends lost 4 bases and 0 bases respectively, with 7 bases between them. The CDR3 has 15 residues. The germline CDR1 and CDR2 sequences are LGHNA and YNFKEQ. The CDR3 is CASSPSGSGANVLTF. The CDR3 coding sequence is TGTGCCAGCAGCCCCTCGGGCTCTGGGGCCAACGTCCTGACTTTC.

The rearrangement joins TRBV6-6 to TRBJ1-6; D is unclear. Per the germline V gene, CDR1 is MNHNY and CDR2 is SVGAGI (reference sequence). This CDR3 is built from 15 residues. V was cut by 4 bases and J by 7 bases, with 14 bases left in between. The CDR3 sequence is CASSFRNPGNSPLHF. The CDR3 region has the DNA TGTGCCAGCAGTTTCCGCAACCCCGGGAATTCACCCCTCCACTTT.

This clonotype was detected a few times. The CDR3 DNA follows: TGTGCCAGCAGTGAATTTTCTGAGCAGTACTTC. This encodes CASSEFSEQYF. This chain links TRBV2 with TRBJ2-7; D ambiguous. The CDR3 extends over 11 amino acids. CDR1 is SNHLY and CDR2 is FYNNEI in the germline V gene. Trimming took off 2 bases at V and 7 bases at J, with 6 bases between the two ends.